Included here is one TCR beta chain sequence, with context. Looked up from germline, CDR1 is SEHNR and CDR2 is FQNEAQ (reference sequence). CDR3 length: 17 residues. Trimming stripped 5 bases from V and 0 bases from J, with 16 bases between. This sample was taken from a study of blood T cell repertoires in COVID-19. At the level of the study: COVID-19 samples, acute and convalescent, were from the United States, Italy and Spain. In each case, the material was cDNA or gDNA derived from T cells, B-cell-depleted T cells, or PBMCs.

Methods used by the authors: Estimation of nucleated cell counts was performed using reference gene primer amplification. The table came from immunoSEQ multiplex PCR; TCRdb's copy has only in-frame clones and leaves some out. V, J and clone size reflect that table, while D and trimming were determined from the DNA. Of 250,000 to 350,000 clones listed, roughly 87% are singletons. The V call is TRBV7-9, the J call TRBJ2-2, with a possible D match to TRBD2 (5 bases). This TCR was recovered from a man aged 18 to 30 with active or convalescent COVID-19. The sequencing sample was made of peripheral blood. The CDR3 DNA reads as TGTGCCAGCAGCGGAGAGGGTAGGGCGACGAACACCGGGGAGCTGTTTTTT. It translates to CASSGEGRATNTGELFF.